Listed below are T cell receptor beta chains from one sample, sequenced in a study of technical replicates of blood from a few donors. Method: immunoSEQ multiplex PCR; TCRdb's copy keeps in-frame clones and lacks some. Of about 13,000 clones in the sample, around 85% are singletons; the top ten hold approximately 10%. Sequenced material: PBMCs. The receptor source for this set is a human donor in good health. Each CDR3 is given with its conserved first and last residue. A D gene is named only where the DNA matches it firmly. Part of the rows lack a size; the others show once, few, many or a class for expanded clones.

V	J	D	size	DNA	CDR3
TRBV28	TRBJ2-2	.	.	TGTGCCAGCAGGGAGGGCCCTTACACCGGGGAGCTGTTTTTT	CASREGPYTGELFF
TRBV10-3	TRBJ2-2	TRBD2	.	TGTGCCATCAGCGGGAGGGACAACACCGGGGAGCTGTTTTTT	CAISGRDNTGELFF
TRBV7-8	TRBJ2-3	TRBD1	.	TGTGCCAGCACCCCGGGACAGGGGGTAACAGATACGCAGTATTTT	CASTPGQGVTDTQYF
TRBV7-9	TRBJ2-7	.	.	TGTGCCAGCGGTCCCCCCGGGGGCGAGCAGTACTTC	CASGPPGGEQYF
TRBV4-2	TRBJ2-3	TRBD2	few	TGTGCCAGCAGACCTGGGACTAGCGGGAGACTTACGCAGTATTTT	CASRPGTSGRLTQYF
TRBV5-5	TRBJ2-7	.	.	TGTGCCAGCACCCCTGCGGCAGACCCCTACGAGCAGTACTTC	CASTPAADPYEQYF
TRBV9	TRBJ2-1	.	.	TGTGCCAGCAGCTACGCGGCTAACTCCTACAATGAGCAGTTCTTC	CASSYAANSYNEQFF
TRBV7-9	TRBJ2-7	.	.	TGTGCCAGCAGGTCGACGGAGGGCTACGAGCAGTACTTC	CASRSTEGYEQYF
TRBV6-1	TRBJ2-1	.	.	TGTGCCAGCAGGGGGGGTCTCGACAATGAGCAGTTCTTC	CASRGGLDNEQFF
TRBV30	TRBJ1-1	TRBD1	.	TGTGCCACCCAAAGACAGGGAAACACTGAAGCTTTCTTT	CATQRQGNTEAFF
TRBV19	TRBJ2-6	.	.	TGTGCCAGTAGGTCATTAGCCACTAGCTCTGGGGCCAACGTCCTGACTTTC	CASRSLATSSGANVLTF
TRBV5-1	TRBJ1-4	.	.	TGCGCCAGCAGCCCGACGAACGGGTATGAGAAACTGTTTTTT	CASSPTNGYEKLFF
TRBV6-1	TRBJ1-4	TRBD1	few	TGTGCCAGCAGAAGAACCGGGACAGGATTACGGAAACTGTTTTTT	CASRRTGTGLRKLFF
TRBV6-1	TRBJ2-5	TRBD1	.	TGTGCCAGCAGCCTGACAGGGTATCGAGAGACCCAGTACTTC	CASSLTGYRETQYF
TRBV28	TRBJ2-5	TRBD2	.	TGTGCCAGCAGTGAGCAGCGGGAGGGGGCTGGGACCCAGTACTTC	CASSEQREGAGTQYF